This TCR beta chain was identified during a study of blood T cell repertoires in COVID-19. Study overall: COVID-19 samples, acute and convalescent, were from the United States, Italy and Spain. The analysed material was cDNA or gDNA that came from T cells, B-cell-depleted T cells, or PBMCs.

Germline values: CDR1 SGHTA, CDR2 FQGNSA. This CDR3 is built from 17 residues. The germline V and J ends were trimmed by 5 bases and 5 bases, with 19 bases remaining between them. Per the original methods: Reference gene primer amplification gave nucleated cell count estimates. Sequencing was performed with immunoSEQ multiplex PCR; in TCRdb, only in-frame clones are kept and a portion is missing. Clone size and V and J calls were adopted from that table, with D and trimming inferred from the DNA. This table holds 110,000 or so clones, over 75% found once. The rearrangement joins TRBV7-2 to TRBJ1-6; possible D gene TRBD1, 6 bases. This clonotype originated in a man in his forties or fifties with acute or convalescent COVID-19. Sequenced sample: peripheral blood. For the CDR3, the DNA is TGTGCCAGCAGCCTAAAGGGGGGGCTGGGAAATAATTCACCCCTCCACTTT. Amino acid sequence: CASSLKGGLGNNSPLHF.